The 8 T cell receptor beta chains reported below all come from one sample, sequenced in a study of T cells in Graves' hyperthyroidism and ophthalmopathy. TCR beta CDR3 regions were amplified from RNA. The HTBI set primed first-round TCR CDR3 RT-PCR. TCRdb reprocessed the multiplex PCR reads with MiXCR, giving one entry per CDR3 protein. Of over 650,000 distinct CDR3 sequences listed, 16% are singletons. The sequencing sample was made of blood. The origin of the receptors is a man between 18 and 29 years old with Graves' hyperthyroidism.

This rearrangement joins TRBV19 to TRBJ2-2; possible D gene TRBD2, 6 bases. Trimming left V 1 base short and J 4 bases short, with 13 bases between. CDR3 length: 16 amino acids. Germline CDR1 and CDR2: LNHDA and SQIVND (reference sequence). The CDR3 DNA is TGTGCCAGTAGTATAGTACGGACTACCTTCACCGGGGAGCTGTTTTTT. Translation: CASSIVRTTFTGELFF.

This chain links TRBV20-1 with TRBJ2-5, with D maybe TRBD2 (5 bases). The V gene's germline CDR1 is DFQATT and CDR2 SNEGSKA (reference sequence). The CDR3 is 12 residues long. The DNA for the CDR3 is TGCAGCTTCACTAGAAATCAAGAGACCCAGTACTTC. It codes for CSFTRNQETQYF.

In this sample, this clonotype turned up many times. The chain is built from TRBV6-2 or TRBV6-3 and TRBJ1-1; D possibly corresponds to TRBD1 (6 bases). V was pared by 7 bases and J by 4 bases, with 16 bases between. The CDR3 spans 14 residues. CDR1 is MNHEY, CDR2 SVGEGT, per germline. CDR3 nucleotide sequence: TGTGCCAGCAAAGTACAGGGCCAAGCCACTGAAGCTTTCTTT. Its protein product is CASKVQGQATEAFF.

The CDR3 DNA is TGTGCCAGCAGCGTAGGTGTGGCGGCTAACTATGGCTACACCTTC. It yields the protein CASSVGVAANYGYTF. The V and J genes are TRBV9 and TRBJ1-2; D remains unclear. Trimming took off 0 bases at V and 0 bases at J, with 9 bases between the two ends. CDR1 and CDR2 from the germline V gene are SGDLS and YYNGEE. The CDR3 extends over 15 amino acids.

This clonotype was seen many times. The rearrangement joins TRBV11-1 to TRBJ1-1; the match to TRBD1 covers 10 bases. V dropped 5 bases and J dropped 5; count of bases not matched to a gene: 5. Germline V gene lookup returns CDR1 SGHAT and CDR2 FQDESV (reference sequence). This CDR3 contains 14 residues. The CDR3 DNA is TGTGCCAGCAGCCTCGGGACAGGGGAAACTGAAGCTTTCTTT. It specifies CASSLGTGETEAFF. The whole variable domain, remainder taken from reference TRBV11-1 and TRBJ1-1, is EAEVAQSPRYKITEKSQAVAFWCDPISGHATLYWYRQILGQGPELLVQFQDESVVDDSQLPKDRFSAERLKGVDSTLKIQPAELGDSAMYLCASSLGTGETEAFFGQGTRLTVV.

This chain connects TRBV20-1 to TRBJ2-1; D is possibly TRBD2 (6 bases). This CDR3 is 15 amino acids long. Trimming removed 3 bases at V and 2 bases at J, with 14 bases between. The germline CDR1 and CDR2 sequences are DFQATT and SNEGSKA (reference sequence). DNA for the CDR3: TGCAGTGCTAGTGAGTCTAGCGCACCCTACAATGAGCAGTTCTTC. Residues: CSASESSAPYNEQFF.

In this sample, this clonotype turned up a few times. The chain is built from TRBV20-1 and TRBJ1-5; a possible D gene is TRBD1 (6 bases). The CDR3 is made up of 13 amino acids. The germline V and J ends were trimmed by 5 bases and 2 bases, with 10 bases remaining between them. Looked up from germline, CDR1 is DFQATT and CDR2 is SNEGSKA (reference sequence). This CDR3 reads CSAVRGGNQPQHF. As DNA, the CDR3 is TGCAGTGCTGTCAGGGGTGGCAATCAGCCCCAGCATTTT.

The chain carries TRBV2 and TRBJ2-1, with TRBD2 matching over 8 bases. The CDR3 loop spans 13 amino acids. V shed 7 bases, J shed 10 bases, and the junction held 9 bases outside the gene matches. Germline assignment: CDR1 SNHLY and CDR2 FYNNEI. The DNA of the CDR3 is TGTGCCAGCACCGGGACTAGGGACCAAGAGCAGTTCTTC. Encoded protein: CASTGTRDQEQFF. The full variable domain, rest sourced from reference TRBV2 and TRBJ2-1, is EPEVTQTPSHQVTQMGQEVILRCVPISNHLYFYWYRQILGQKVEFLVSFYNNEISEKSEIFDDQFSVERPDGSNFTLKIRSTKLEDSAMYFCASTGTRDQEQFFGPGTRLTVL.